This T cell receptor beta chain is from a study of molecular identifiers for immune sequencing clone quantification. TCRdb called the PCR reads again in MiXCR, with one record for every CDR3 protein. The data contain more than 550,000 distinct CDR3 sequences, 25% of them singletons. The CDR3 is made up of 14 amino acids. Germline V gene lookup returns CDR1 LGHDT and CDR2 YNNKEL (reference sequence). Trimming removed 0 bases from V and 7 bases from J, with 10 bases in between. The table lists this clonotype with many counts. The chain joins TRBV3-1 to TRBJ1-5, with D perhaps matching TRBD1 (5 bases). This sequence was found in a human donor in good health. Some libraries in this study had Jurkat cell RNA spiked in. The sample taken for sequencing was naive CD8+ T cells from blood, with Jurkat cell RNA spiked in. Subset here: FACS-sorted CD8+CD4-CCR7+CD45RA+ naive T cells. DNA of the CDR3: TGTGCCAGCAGCCAAGATGAAGGGGTACAGCCCCAGCATTTT. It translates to CASSQDEGVQPQHF.